This T cell receptor (beta chain) was captured in a study of blood T cells in healthy people across ages. PCR was performed a second time for roughly 7 to 12 cycles using a sample-barcoded 5' primer and a J-beta primer mix. TCRdb analysed the 5' RACE reads with MiXCR anew, one entry per CDR3 protein. The sample carries approximately 1.5 million distinct CDR3 sequences, 35% to 45% recorded once. Trimming shortened V by 1 base and J by 0 bases, and 12 bases separated the two germline ends. CDR1 is LGHNT, CDR2 FRNRAP, per germline. The CDR3 is 16 amino acids. The rearrangement links TRBV12-5 to TRBJ1-2, with D unclear. This sequence was found in a woman aged 18-29 years in good health. Sequencing was performed on blood. The DNA of the CDR3 is TGTGCTAGTGGTTTGGGTCGGACCAGCGCTAACTATGGCTACACCTTC. The encoded protein is CASGLGRTSANYGYTF.